Listed here are 14 T cell receptor beta chains from one sample, sequenced in a study of stem cell transplantation in POMP-related autoinflammatory disease. Assay: immunoSEQ multiplex PCR; the TCRdb copy retains only in-frame clones and omits some. This sample has over 60,000 clones, with approximately 90% found just once. The specimen comprised CD4+ T cells from PBMCs, sampled after stem cell transplantation. The source of these receptors is a human patient with POMP-related autoinflammation and immune dysregulation (PRAID). Part of the T cell pool may stem from the graft donor.

The rearrangement joins TRBV18 to TRBJ2-7, with 8 bases that match TRBD1. The CDR3 consists of 16 residues. Germline CDR1 and CDR2: KGHSH and LQKENI. With V trimmed by 6 bases and J by 11 bases, 21 bases remained unmatched. CDR3 region: CASSQGASRFLALEYF. The CDR3 bases are TGTGCCAGCTCCCAGGGGGCTAGCAGATTCTTGGCTTTGGAGTACTTC.

The chain joins TRBV28 to TRBJ2-1; unclear D gene. The CDR3 consists of 15 residues. Germline V gives CDR1 MDHEN, CDR2 SYDVKM. V was clipped by 1 base and J by 1 base, with 8 bases between them. As DNA, the CDR3 is TGTGCCAGCAGTTTATTCGCGAGATCCTACAATGAGCAGTTCTTC. Residues: CASSLFARSYNEQFF.

This rearrangement joins TRBV5-5 to TRBJ1-5, with D unclear. Germline CDR1 SGHKS, CDR2 YYEKEE (reference sequence). The germline V and J ends were trimmed by 2 bases and 5 bases, with 8 bases remaining between them. The CDR3 has 13 amino acids. The CDR3 sequence is CASSFLRDQPQHF. CDR3 in DNA: TGTGCCAGCAGCTTTTTGCGGGATCAGCCCCAGCATTTT.

CDR3 region: CASSLEVGLAGAFSEQFF. DNA for the CDR3: TGTGCCAGCAGCTTAGAGGTAGGACTAGCGGGAGCGTTTAGTGAGCAGTTCTTC. J is TRBJ2-1 and V is TRBV11-3, with 13 bases fitting TRBD2. The CDR3 covers 18 residues. From germline, CDR1 is SGHNT and CDR2 YENEEA. After removal of 0 bases from V and 9 bases from J, the junction contained 11 bases not matched to a gene.

This chain uses TRBV12-5 with TRBJ2-5, with D possibly TRBD2 on 6 matching bases. This CDR3 is built from 12 residues. V was cut by 3 bases and J by 7 bases, with 9 bases left in between. Germline CDR1 is LGHNT and CDR2 is FRNRAP. CDR3 coding DNA: TGTGCTAGTGGTTTTTGGGGAGGGACCCAGTACTTC. This sequence encodes CASGFWGGTQYF.

The chain links TRBV4-1 to TRBJ2-5; D is possibly TRBD2 (6 bases). Germline CDR1 is MGHRA and CDR2 is YSYEKL. Trimming took 1 base from V and 2 from J, leaving 14 bases between them. This CDR3 spans 16 amino acids. The DNA of the CDR3 is TGCGCCAGCAGCCAAGCGCAGGGAGGAAAGCAAGAGACCCAGTACTTC. Translation: CASSQAQGGKQETQYF.

The gene calls are TRBV4-1 and TRBJ2-7, with 9 bases aligning to TRBD1. Per germline, CDR1 MGHRA and CDR2 YSYEKL. The CDR3 has 16 residues. Trimming took 4 bases from V and 7 from J; bases not matched to a gene: 14. CDR3 DNA sequence: TGCGCCAGCAGCCCTCCCGGGACAGGGCAACTGGGGGAGCAGTACTTC. This translates into CASSPPGTGQLGEQYF.

CDR3 sequence: CASSARVANTGELFF. The DNA of the CDR3 is TGTGCCAGCAGCGCCCGTGTTGCGAACACCGGGGAGCTGTTTTTT. The rearrangement joins TRBV9 to TRBJ2-2; D uncertain. The CDR3 spans 15 residues. Looked up from germline, CDR1 is SGDLS and CDR2 is YYNGEE. V gave up 3 bases and J gave up 0 bases, with 9 bases separating them.

The chain uses TRBV5-1 and TRBJ2-1, with TRBD2 matching 13 bases. The CDR3 has 15 residues. Germline V lookup: CDR1 SGHRS, CDR2 YFSETQ. V lost 4 bases and J lost 2; bases outside the gene matches: 0. The CDR3 DNA is TGCGCCAGCAGCGGGACTAGCGGGACCTACAATGAGCAGTTCTTC. Protein product: CASSGTSGTYNEQFF.

This clone was counted a single time. The chain employs TRBV29-1 and TRBJ1-2; TRBD1 agrees at 12 bases. The J segment lost 4 bases and the V segment lost 4 bases, leaving 10 bases of the junction unmatched. Germline V gene lookup returns CDR1 SQVTM and CDR2 ANQGSEA. This CDR3 has 16 residues. As DNA, the CDR3 is TGCAGCGTTGTTGGAAGTGGGACAGGGGGCGGCTATGGCTACACCTTC. Amino acid sequence: CSVVGSGTGGGYGYTF. Drawing the rest from reference TRBV29-1 and TRBJ1-2, the complete variable domain is SAVISQKPSRDICQRGTSLTIQCQVDSQVTMMFWYRQQPGQSLTLIATANQGSEATYESGFVIDKFPISRPNLTFSTLTVSNMSPEDSSIYLCSVVGSGTGGGYGYTFGSGTRLTVV.

This clone has only one observation. The V call is TRBV28, the J call TRBJ1-1, with D possibly being TRBD1 (5 bases). CDR3 length: 15 amino acids. CDR1 is MDHEN, CDR2 SYDVKM, per germline. Trimming pared 4 bases from V and 1 base from J, leaving 13 bases between. The DNA for the CDR3 is TGTGCCAGCAGTTCCCCTGGCACAGGGAACACTGAAGCTTTCTTT. Protein: CASSSPGTGNTEAFF.

The chain combines TRBV4-2 with TRBJ2-1; 11 nucleotides align to TRBD2. CDR3 length equals 18 residues. CDR1 is LGHNA and CDR2 is YNFKEQ in the germline V gene. The V segment lost 0 bases and the J segment 5 bases; nucleotides outside the gene matches: 9. As DNA, the CDR3 is TGTGCCAGCAGCCAAGATCCCCCCCCGGGACTAGCGGACAATGAGCAGTTCTTC. Encoded protein: CASSQDPPPGLADNEQFF.

The CDR3 region is CASSLGGLSGTDTQYF. In DNA form, the CDR3 reads TGTGCCAGCAGCTTAGGGGGATTGAGCGGGACAGATACGCAGTATTTT. The chain joins TRBV28 to TRBJ2-3; D may be TRBD1 or TRBD2 (6 bases each). Germline V lookup: CDR1 MDHEN, CDR2 SYDVKM. The CDR3 covers 16 residues. V was clipped by 6 bases and J by 3 bases, with 19 bases between them.

The chain uses TRBV10-3 and TRBJ1-1; 8 bases are a match to TRBD1. V gave up 3 bases and J gave up 5 bases; unmatched junction bases: 5. From germline, CDR1 is ENHRY and CDR2 SYGVKD. The CDR3 contains 14 residues. CDR3 DNA sequence: TGTGCCATCAGTGAACAGGGGGAGGGAACTGAAGCTTTCTTT. It translates to CAISEQGEGTEAFF.